The rows below give T cell receptor beta chains drawn from one sample of a study of immune evolution from preneoplasia to lung adenocarcinoma. Repertoires were generated with immunoSEQ multiplex PCR, while TCRdb's copy carries only in-frame clones and drops some. The sample contains 4,900 or so clones, 70% to 80% of which appear only once. Sequencing was done on a sample of FFPE minimally invasive lung adenocarcinoma tissue. Every receptor here comes from a person aged 60-80 years with lung adenocarcinoma. The CDR3 runs from the conserved cysteine through the conserved F or W. A D gene is named only where the DNA matches it firmly. Rows give clone size only sometimes, using once, few, many, or a class for an expanded clone.

V gene	J gene	clone size	D gene	CDR3 protein	CDR3 DNA
TRBV19	TRBJ2-6	few	-	CASSSQGTGANVLTF	TGTGCCAGTAGTTCACAGGGAACTGGGGCCAACGTCCTGACTTTC
TRBV7-9	TRBJ2-5	-	TRBD2	CASSMTSGGAETQYF	TGTGCCAGCAGCATGACTAGCGGGGGGGCTGAGACCCAGTACTTC
TRBV6-6	TRBJ1-6	-	-	CASSYSEGNSPLHF	TGTGCCAGCAGTTACTCCGAGGGAAATTCACCCCTCCACTTT
TRBV4-1	TRBJ2-1	-	TRBD1	CASSQAAGGWYEQFF	TGCGCCAGCAGCCAAGCGGCAGGGGGTTGGTATGAGCAGTTCTTC
TRBV11-1	TRBJ2-7	-	-	CASSQGQGEQYF	TGTGCCAGCAGCCAGGGGCAGGGCGAGCAGTACTTC
TRBV7-2	TRBJ2-2	-	TRBD2	CASRPTSSNTGELFF	TGTGCCAGCAGACCGACTAGCTCCAACACCGGGGAGCTGTTTTTT
TRBV6-1	TRBJ2-3	-	-	CASTLNGGAKDTQYF	TGTGCCAGCACCCTTAATGGGGGCGCGAAAGATACGCAGTATTTT
TRBV28	TRBJ2-3	-	TRBD2	CASSFTSGGASQDTQYF	TGTGCCAGCAGTTTTACTAGCGGGGGGGCAAGTCAAGATACGCAGTATTTT
TRBV9	TRBJ2-3	-	-	CASSVVDGSTDTQYF	TGTGCCAGCAGCGTAGTTGACGGTAGCACAGATACGCAGTATTTT
TRBV28	TRBJ1-6	few	-	CASSLRGRGSVYNSPLHF	TGTGCCAGCAGTTTACGGGGCAGGGGCTCTGTCTATAATTCACCCCTCCACTTT
TRBV19	TRBJ1-5	-	-	CASSQQGVGNQPQHF	TGTGCCAGTAGTCAACAGGGAGTTGGCAATCAGCCCCAGCATTTT
TRBV5-1	TRBJ2-5	-	TRBD1	CASSTGTGGRETQYF	TGCGCCAGCAGCACCGGGACAGGGGGCCGGGAGACCCAGTACTTC
TRBV10-3	TRBJ2-2	-	TRBD1	CAINHAGQGLTGELFF	TGTGCCATCAACCATGCCGGACAGGGCCTCACCGGGGAGCTGTTTTTT
TRBV27	TRBJ2-2	-	-	CASKWTPDTGELFF	TGTGCCAGCAAGTGGACACCTGACACCGGGGAGCTGTTTTTT
TRBV28	TRBJ1-4	-	-	CASSGQRGKLFF	TGTGCCAGCAGCGGACAAAGGGGAAAACTGTTTTTT
TRBV10-2	TRBJ2-7	-	-	CASRGSSSYEQYF	TGCGCCAGCAGGGGGTCCAGCTCCTACGAGCAGTACTTC
TRBV29-1	TRBJ1-1	-	-	CSVTLYLEEGVENTEAFF	TGCAGCGTTACCCTGTACCTTGAGGAGGGGGTGGAAAACACTGAAGCTTTCTTT
TRBV10-3	TRBJ1-2	-	-	CAISPQGRGYTF	TGTGCCATCAGTCCACAGGGTCGCGGCTACACCTTC
TRBV7-3	TRBJ2-3	-	TRBD1	CASSPAPMGQLTDTQYF	TGTGCCAGCAGCCCAGCACCGATGGGACAGTTAACAGATACGCAGTATTTT
TRBV5-1	TRBJ2-1	-	TRBD2	CASSQITSGGYDEQFF	TGCGCCAGCAGTCAAATCACTAGCGGGGGGTACGATGAGCAGTTCTTC
TRBV2	TRBJ2-2	-	-	CASSEQGGTGELFF	TGTGCCAGCAGTGAACAGGGGGGGACCGGGGAGCTGTTTTTT
TRBV6-1	TRBJ2-7	few	-	CASSEEGTGKQYF	TGTGCCAGCAGTGAAGAGGGGACCGGGAAGCAGTACTTC
TRBV2	TRBJ2-2	once	-	CASSDRGTGELFF	TGTGCCAGCAGTGACCGGGGTACCGGGGAGCTGTTTTTT
TRBV11-1	TRBJ1-4	-	-	CASSQTTVGILFF	TGTGCCAGCAGCCAAACCACAGTGGGGATACTGTTTTTT
TRBV6-5	TRBJ1-2	-	-	CASSPSTGIAYGYTF	TGTGCCAGCAGTCCTTCAACCGGGATAGCCTATGGCTACACCTTC
TRBV7-2	TRBJ2-5	-	-	CASSLQGGVETQYF	TGTGCCAGCAGCTTACAGGGGGGCGTGGAGACCCAGTACTTC
TRBV5-1	TRBJ2-2	-	TRBD1	CASSEQGVGTGELFF	TGCGCCAGCTCAGAACAGGGGGTAGGCACCGGGGAGCTGTTTTTT
TRBV18	TRBJ2-2	-	TRBD2	CASSSSSGGPNTGELFF	TGTGCCAGCTCATCCTCTAGCGGGGGGCCGAACACCGGGGAGCTGTTTTTT
TRBV5-1	TRBJ2-2	few	-	CASREGVTTGELFF	TGCGCCAGCAGGGAGGGGGTGACCACCGGGGAGCTGTTTTTT
TRBV6-1	TRBJ1-2	-	-	CASSVGGYGYTF	TGTGCCAGCAGTGTAGGGGGCTATGGCTACACCTTC